Listed here are 13 T cell receptor beta chains from one sample, sequenced in a study of T-cell memory formation after mild COVID-19. MiXCR was run by TCRdb on the 5' RACE reads, yielding one entry per CDR3 protein. The data show 110,000 or so distinct CDR3 sequences, with about a fifth seen just once and approximately 40% held by the top ten. The sequencing input was PBMCs or a T cell subset sorted from them (not recorded which). All receptors derive from a man between 18 and 29 years old who had mild COVID-19 (a few samples of this study predate the infection). Cell type and time point are not known.

The chain couples TRBV5-1 to TRBJ2-2; the D is unclear. CDR3 length: 15 residues. Trimming took off 1 base at V and 1 base at J, with 8 bases between the two ends. Germline values: CDR1 SGHRS, CDR2 YFSETQ. For the CDR3, the DNA is TGCGCCAGCAGCTTGACGATGGGGAACACCGGGGAGCTGTTTTTT. It yields the protein CASSLTMGNTGELFF.

The CDR3 nucleotides are TGTGCCAGCAGCGTCCGGGACGGCAATTTCTACGAGCAGTACTTC. It yields the protein CASSVRDGNFYEQYF. The J gene is TRBJ2-7, the V gene TRBV9; D is possibly TRBD1 or TRBD2 (5 bases each). Germline V gene lookup returns CDR1 SGDLS and CDR2 YYNGEE. V was pared by 2 bases and J by 3 bases, with 15 bases between. This CDR3 spans 15 amino acids.

On this clonotype: The final CDR3 position lacks the conserved phenylalanine or tryptophan, pointing to a likely read error. V gene TRBV6-5 combines with J gene TRBJ2-5; 9 bases agree with TRBD1. Germline trimming cut 6 bases from V and 5 bases from J; bases unmatched to any gene: 4. Germline assignment: CDR1 MNHEY and CDR2 SVGAGI. There are 13 residues in the CDR3. Here the CDR3 DNA reads TGTGCCAGCAGGGAGACAGGGGGGGAGACCCAGTACTTA. Amino acids: CASRETGGETQYL.

The chain uses TRBV6-5 and TRBJ1-4, with TRBD1 as a possible D gene (5 bases). Trimming cost V 5 bases and J 8 bases, with 21 bases left between them. This CDR3 has 16 residues. Germline assignment: CDR1 MNHEY and CDR2 SVGAGI. CDR3 in DNA: TGTGCCAGCAGTCAGACCGATCCGGGACCCAGAGAAAAACTGTTTTTT. It yields the protein CASSQTDPGPREKLFF.

This chain joins TRBV3-1 and TRBJ2-3; 9 bases match TRBD2. The CDR3 runs to 16 residues. Germline CDR1 LGHDT, CDR2 YNNKEL (reference sequence). V shed 4 bases, J shed 1 base, and the junction held 6 bases outside the gene matches. Written as DNA, the CDR3 is TGTGCCAGCAGCCTCGAATGGACTAGCGGCACAGATACGCAGTATTTT. Amino acids: CASSLEWTSGTDTQYF.

J is TRBJ2-7 and V is TRBV20-1; 10 nucleotides match TRBD1. In germline, CDR1 is DFQATT, CDR2 SNEGSKA (reference sequence). The CDR3 has 16 amino acids. The V segment lost 3 bases and the J segment 3 bases; nucleotides outside the gene matches: 11. The CDR3 nucleotides are TGCAGTGCTAGGGAACCGGCGGACAGGGGGAACTACGAGCAGTACTTC. Encoded protein: CSAREPADRGNYEQYF.

V usage is TRBV7-2 and J usage is TRBJ2-3; 10 bases are shared with TRBD2. The CDR3 is 15 residues long. V gave up 3 bases and J gave up 4 bases; unmatched junction bases: 4. The V gene's germline CDR1 is SGHTA and CDR2 FQGNSA. CDR3 nucleotide sequence: TGTGCCAGCAGCTTTACTAGCGGGGAAGCAGATACGCAGTATTTT. Protein sequence: CASSFTSGEADTQYF.

The chain couples TRBV7-6 to TRBJ1-1; D not resolved. Germline V gene data show CDR1 as SGHVS and CDR2 as FNYEAQ. This CDR3 contains 14 residues. The germline V and J ends were trimmed by 1 base and 1 base, with 7 bases remaining between them. CDR3 bases: TGTGCCAGCAGCTTAGAGCTAGAGAACACTGAAGCTTTCTTT. Residues: CASSLELENTEAFF.

J is TRBJ1-6 and V is TRBV25-1; 7 positions agree with TRBD1. Losses at the gene ends were 4 bases for V and 6 bases for J; bases not matched to a gene: 12. The CDR3 is made up of 17 amino acids. Germline CDR1 is MGHDK and CDR2 is SYGVNS. CDR3 sequence: CASSATGEAGANSPLHF. CDR3 bases: TGTGCCAGCAGTGCCACAGGGGAAGCAGGGGCTAATTCACCCCTCCACTTT.

The chain combines TRBV6-5 with TRBJ1-2, with 7 nucleotides matching TRBD1. J was trimmed by 2 bases and V by 5 bases; bases with no gene match: 8. Germline V lookup: CDR1 MNHEY, CDR2 SVGAGI. The length of the CDR3 is 15 residues. In nucleotides, the CDR3 is TGTGCCAGCAGTGTACACCCACAGGGGAACTATGGCTACACCTTC. Translating it yields CASSVHPQGNYGYTF.

This clonotype was counted only a few times. An end of the junction differs from the germline gene, which may be a read error. The J gene is TRBJ2-5, the V gene TRBV7-9; D call uncertain. CDR3 length: 14 residues. Germline V gives CDR1 SEHNR, CDR2 FQNEAQ (reference sequence). In nucleotides, the CDR3 is TGTGCCAGCGGCTTTTTTGTTGGGGAAGAGACCCAGTACTTC. Its translation: CASGFFVGEETQYF.

V and J are TRBV4-3 and TRBJ2-1, with D uncertain. This CDR3 is 15 amino acids long. Germline assignment: CDR1 LGHNA and CDR2 YSLEER. V lost 1 base and J lost 4, with 11 bases in between. Written as DNA, the CDR3 is TGCGCCAGCAGCCAAGGCGTGGCACCTTACAATGAGCAGTTCTTC. Amino acids: CASSQGVAPYNEQFF.

This clonotype was counted only a few times. The chain is built from TRBV7-9 and TRBJ1-1; possibly TRBD1 for D (5 bases). Germline values: CDR1 SEHNR, CDR2 FQNEAQ (reference sequence). With 5 bases removed from V and 6 bases from J, the gap between germline ends came to 10 bases. The CDR3 is 12 residues long. DNA for the CDR3: TGTGCCAGCAGCCTACGGGGGGCTGAAGCTTTCTTT. Protein: CASSLRGAEAFF. The variable domain in full, completed from reference TRBV7-9 and TRBJ1-1, reads DTGVSQNPRHKITKRGQNVTFRCDPISEHNRLYWYRQTLGQGPEFLTYFQNEAQLEKSRLLSDRFSAERPKGSFSTLEIQRTEQGDSAMYLCASSLRGAEAFFGQGTRLTVV.